The 3 T cell receptor beta chains below come from one sample, sequenced in a study of blood T cells in healthy people across ages. A sample-barcoded 5' primer and a J-beta primer mix were used in a second PCR of roughly 7 to 11 cycles. One entry per CDR3 protein, called by TCRdb with MiXCR from the 5' RACE reads. This sample has about 1.5 million distinct CDR3 sequences, with about 42% found just once. Sequencing was performed on blood. These receptors originate from a young woman in good health.

In this sample, this clonotype turned up a few times. This chain connects TRBV29-1 to TRBJ2-3; a weak D match, TRBD2 (5 bases). CDR1 and CDR2 (germline): SQVTM, ANQGSEA. The CDR3 has 12 amino acids. V shed 6 bases and J shed 5 bases, with 12 bases lying between them. The CDR3 sequence is CSVMGAVDTQYF. CDR3 DNA sequence: TGCAGCGTGATGGGAGCTGTAGATACGCAGTATTTT.

The chain is built from TRBV6-2 or TRBV6-3 and TRBJ2-1; D might be TRBD1 or TRBD2, each matching 5 bases. Germline loops: CDR1 MNHEY, CDR2 SVGEGT. The ends were cut back, 5 bases at V and 7 bases at J, with 21 bases in the middle. This CDR3 contains 16 residues. The CDR3 is CASSASGLRALNEQFF. The CDR3 DNA reads as TGTGCCAGCAGTGCCTCAGGGTTGAGGGCGTTAAATGAGCAGTTCTTC.

The CDR3: CASSEALRLSYGYTF. The CDR3 nucleotides are TGTGCCAGCAGTGAAGCGCTTCGACTAAGCTATGGCTACACCTTC. The chain links TRBV6-1 to TRBJ1-2; no definite D call. Germline V gives CDR1 MNHNS, CDR2 SASEGT. CDR3 length: 15 amino acids. The V and J ends lost 0 bases and 4 bases respectively, with 12 bases between them.